The clone carrying this T cell receptor (beta chain) has just a few counts. Its target is not known. The CDR3 runs to 14 residues. V gave up 1 base and J gave up 9 bases; unmatched junction bases: 8. Germline CDR1 is LGHNA and CDR2 is YSLEER. The data derive from a study of cytomegalovirus exposure and HLA in healthy donors. Study summary: The 120 million or so unique TCR beta sequences, from roughly 180 million T cells, were found by an earlier analysis.

Study results and limitations: There was a cluster of highly shared sequence variants that was likely a sequencing artifact.

A multiplex PCR was run with 60 Vbeta primers and 13 Jbeta primers. The repertoire was sequenced with immunoSEQ multiplex PCR; TCRdb's copy has only in-frame clones and lacks some. The table includes about 130,000 clones, about four fifths detected once. This clonotype originated in a man aged 35 to 55 in good health and CMV-seronegative. Sequencing was done on a sample of PBMCs. J is TRBJ1-1 and V is TRBV4-3, with TRBD1 matching 7 bases. The CDR3 here is CASSQGGQLSQAFF. CDR3 coding DNA: TGCGCCAGCAGCCAAGGGGGACAGCTTAGTCAAGCTTTCTTT.